The rows below give T cell receptor beta chains drawn from one sample of a study of T cells after yellow fever vaccination. TCRdb reprocessed the 5' RACE reads via MiXCR and lists one record per CDR3 protein. The data hold a few hundred thousand distinct CDR3 sequences, with 6.8% observed a single time. Sequences were derived from PBMCs, sampled roughly 47 days after the first yellow fever vaccination. The source is a man aged 18 to 29 who received the YFV17D yellow fever vaccine. Both conserved end residues are part of each CDR3. Each record gives: V gene, clone size, D gene, J gene, CDR3 DNA, CDR3 protein. D genes are given only for firm matches. The size entry is marked missing in some rows and otherwise reads once, few, many or a size class.

v_call: TRBV20-1
clone_size: many
d_call: .
j_call: TRBJ1-4
cdr3_nt: TGCAGTGCTATCACAACTGGGGGTGAAAAACTGTTTTTT
cdr3_aa: CSAITTGGEKLFF

v_call: TRBV5-1
clone_size: few
d_call: .
j_call: TRBJ1-3
cdr3_nt: TGCGCCAGCAGCCCGGATACAGGGTTTGGAAACACCATATATTTT
cdr3_aa: CASSPDTGFGNTIYF

v_call: TRBV19
clone_size: few
d_call: TRBD2
j_call: TRBJ2-3
cdr3_nt: TGTGCCAGTAGTATTCCTCAGCGGGGGAGCACAGATACGCAGTATTTT
cdr3_aa: CASSIPQRGSTDTQYF

v_call: TRBV20-1
clone_size: .
d_call: .
j_call: TRBJ2-1
cdr3_nt: TGCAGTGCTATGGGAGGCTTCCCGTTGGATAGGGAGCAGTTCTTC
cdr3_aa: CSAMGGFPLDREQFF

v_call: TRBV7-2
clone_size: few
d_call: .
j_call: TRBJ2-1
cdr3_nt: TGTGCCAGCAGCCTCCCAGGGGATGAGCAGTTCTTC
cdr3_aa: CASSLPGDEQFF

v_call: TRBV6-5
clone_size: few
d_call: TRBD1
j_call: TRBJ2-7
cdr3_nt: TGTGCCAGCAGTTACCAGGGGCCCGGGACAGGGTCCTACGAGCAGTACTTC
cdr3_aa: CASSYQGPGTGSYEQYF

v_call: TRBV5-4
clone_size: few
d_call: TRBD2
j_call: TRBJ2-5
cdr3_nt: TGTGCCAGCAGATACGACAGCGGGGGGTACCAAGAGACCCAGTACTTC
cdr3_aa: CASRYDSGGYQETQYF

v_call: TRBV5-1
clone_size: few
d_call: TRBD1
j_call: TRBJ2-5
cdr3_nt: TGCGCCAGCAGCTGGAACAGGGGGACAGAGACCCAGTACTTC
cdr3_aa: CASSWNRGTETQYF

v_call: TRBV6-4
clone_size: .
d_call: TRBD1
j_call: TRBJ2-3
cdr3_nt: TGTGCCAGCAGCGACAGGGGGAGGACAGATACGCAGTATTTT
cdr3_aa: CASSDRGRTDTQYF

v_call: TRBV4-1
clone_size: .
d_call: TRBD2
j_call: TRBJ2-1
cdr3_nt: TGCGCCAGCAGCCCCCGAGCGGGGGGGCCGAATTTGGGGCAGTTCTTC
cdr3_aa: CASSPRAGGPNLGQFF

v_call: TRBV12-3/TRBV12-4
clone_size: few
d_call: TRBD1
j_call: TRBJ1-1
cdr3_nt: TGTGCCAGCAGATACACAGGGGATTACACTGAAGCTTTCTTT
cdr3_aa: CASRYTGDYTEAFF

v_call: TRBV4-3
clone_size: .
d_call: .
j_call: TRBJ2-1
cdr3_nt: TGCGCCAGCAGCCACACTTACCCGGGAAGCTCCTACAATGAGCAGTTCTTC
cdr3_aa: CASSHTYPGSSYNEQFF

v_call: TRBV5-1
clone_size: .
d_call: .
j_call: TRBJ2-3
cdr3_nt: TGCGCCAGCAGCTTGGACCCCGGGTTAGATACGCAGTATTTT
cdr3_aa: CASSLDPGLDTQYF

v_call: TRBV12-3/TRBV12-4
clone_size: .
d_call: TRBD1
j_call: TRBJ1-5
cdr3_nt: TGTGCCAGCAGTCCAGTCCAGGGGGCGGGTCAGCCCCAGCATTTT
cdr3_aa: CASSPVQGAGQPQHF

v_call: TRBV7-8
clone_size: .
d_call: .
j_call: TRBJ1-1
cdr3_nt: TGTGCCAGCAGCTTATCTAGGGTGGGAGCGGGGGATGAAGCTTTCTTT
cdr3_aa: CASSLSRVGAGDEAFF

v_call: TRBV20-1
clone_size: many
d_call: TRBD2
j_call: TRBJ2-5
cdr3_nt: TGCAGTGCTAGAGGGCGGGGGGGCCAGAGAGAGACCCAGTACTTC
cdr3_aa: CSARGRGGQRETQYF